Included here is one TCR beta chain sequence, with context. The sample comes from a study of OX40 agonist ivuxolimab in advanced cancers. Study context: Dose-escalation patients' cancers were hepatocellular carcinoma, melanoma, renal cell or head and neck cancer. Under the entry rules, prior anti-PD-1, anti-PD-L1 or anti-CTLA-4 therapy was allowed, and roughly 41% had some.

This table comes from immunoSEQ multiplex PCR, and its TCRdb copy is limited to in-frame clones, with some not included. The sample carries around 55,000 clones, around 85% recorded once. Germline values: CDR1 SNHLY, CDR2 FYNNEI. Trimming shortened V by 8 bases and J by 7 bases, and 11 bases separated the two germline ends. The CDR3 length is 11 residues. The specimen was CD4+ or CD8+ T cells sorted from blood, collected in a trial of the OX40 agonist ivuxolimab. The V call is TRBV2, the J call TRBJ2-5; D is unclear. This clonotype was sampled from an adult with an advanced solid tumor such as melanoma, head and neck, liver or kidney cancer. This chain's CDR3 is CASETLGTQYF. CDR3 sequence (DNA): TGTGCCAGCGAGACGTTGGGGACCCAGTACTTC.